These T cell receptor beta chains were read from a single sample in a study of blood T cells in healthy people across ages. MiXCR, applied by TCRdb to the 5' RACE reads, yields one record per CDR3 protein. This table has 1.5 million or so distinct CDR3 sequences, around 39% appearing once. Specimen: blood. The source of these receptors is a young woman in good health. Both conserved end residues are part of each CDR3. A D gene is named only where the DNA matches it firmly. Clone size is not always given. Where it is, it says once, few, many or a class for expanded clones.

-	-	TRBJ2-1	TRBV11-2	TGTGCCAGCAGCTTAGCCTTAACGGGGCTAGCGCATTACAATGAGCAGTTCTTC	CASSLALTGLAHYNEQFF
-	few	TRBJ2-5	TRBV4-1	TGCGCCAGCAGCCAACCCCCCGGGACGGATAAAGAGACCCAGTACTTC	CASSQPPGTDKETQYF
-	-	TRBJ2-7	TRBV10-2	TGCGCCAGCAATGGTTTACAGGTCCAGGGGGGATGGGCCTACGAGCAGTACTTC	CASNGLQVQGGWAYEQYF
-	-	TRBJ1-2	TRBV7-2	TGTGCCAGCAGCTCTAGTCCAGGTCCTAACTATGGCTACACCTTC	CASSSSPGPNYGYTF
-	few	TRBJ1-1	TRBV5-1	TGCGCCAGCGCTGAGGGGTTGGACACTGAAGCTTTCTTT	CASAEGLDTEAFF
TRBD1	-	TRBJ2-5	TRBV28	TGTGCCAGCAGCCCACAAGTAGGGGGCCGTTCCGTAGAGACCCAGTACTTC	CASSPQVGGRSVETQYF
-	-	TRBJ2-1	TRBV7-6	TGTGCCAGCAGCTTAGTTGGGGGCAGGAGCAATGAGCAGTTCTTC	CASSLVGGRSNEQFF
TRBD1	once	TRBJ1-3	TRBV4-1	TGCGCCAGCAGCCAAGAGGCAGGGGGCGTCGGAAACACCATATATTTT	CASSQEAGGVGNTIYF
-	-	TRBJ1-2	TRBV4-2	TGTGCCAGCAGCCGTGACACATACTATGGCTACACCTTC	CASSRDTYYGYTF
-	-	TRBJ2-7	TRBV7-9	TGTGCCAGCAGCTTTCCCCCAGGCGGGGGCCGTAGCTCCTACGAGCAGTACTTC	CASSFPPGGGRSSYEQYF
-	-	TRBJ2-7	TRBV5-1	TGCGCCAGCAGCCCAGGGGACGGGATCTTTTACGAGCAGTACTTC	CASSPGDGIFYEQYF
-	few	TRBJ1-1	TRBV3-1	TGTGCCAGCAGCCAAGTTCAATCTGAAGCTTTCTTT	CASSQVQSEAFF
TRBD2	few	TRBJ2-2	TRBV6-4	TGTGCCAGCAGTGGTAGCGGGGGGAACACCGGGGAGCTGTTTTTT	CASSGSGGNTGELFF
TRBD1	-	TRBJ2-1	TRBV27	TGTGCCAGCAGTTACCAAACCCCGGGACAGGGAAAAGCAGGCAATGAGCAGTTCTTC	CASSYQTPGQGKAGNEQFF
-	once	TRBJ1-2	TRBV20-1	TGCAGTGCTAGACAGGGGACCCTTGGCTACACCTTC	CSARQGTLGYTF
TRBD2	-	TRBJ2-7	TRBV27	TGTGCCAGCAGCCCTGCTAGCGGGAGGACCTACGAGCAGTACTTC	CASSPASGRTYEQYF
-	few	TRBJ2-1	TRBV12-3/TRBV12-4	TGTGCCAGCAGCAGAGACACCCTCAATGAGCAGTTCTTC	CASSRDTLNEQFF
-	few	TRBJ2-4	TRBV6-2/TRBV6-3	TGTGCCAGCAGTTACTTTGGGGTCCATCACGGCATTCAGTACTTC	CASSYFGVHHGIQYF
TRBD1	-	TRBJ1-2	TRBV12-3/TRBV12-4	TGTGCCAGCAGGTCTTCCGGGACAGACCCTTATGGCTACACCTTC	CASRSSGTDPYGYTF
-	-	TRBJ2-3	TRBV10-1	TGCGCCAGCAGTGAGTCCGGGTTGAGCACAGATACGCAGTATTTT	CASSESGLSTDTQYF
TRBD2	-	TRBJ2-5	TRBV20-1	TGCAGTGCTTCCCCAGGTAGCGGGGGGGAGACCCAGTACTTC	CSASPGSGGETQYF
-	-	TRBJ1-3	TRBV20-1	TGCAGTGCCACGTCATGGGGACGCGCTGGAAACACCATATATTTT	CSATSWGRAGNTIYF
-	-	TRBJ2-7	TRBV3-1	TGTGCCAGCAGCCCCCCGACGAATTCCTACGAGCAGTACTTC	CASSPPTNSYEQYF
-	-	TRBJ2-1	TRBV10-3	TGTGCCATCAGTGGTCAAAGGGGGGAGAATGAGCAGTTCTTC	CAISGQRGENEQFF